This TCR beta chain was profiled in a study of T cells in Graves' hyperthyroidism and ophthalmopathy. Study observations and caveats: Within blood appeared most thyroid clonotypes that had expanded above 0.001.

Patients aged 18 to 65 had newly diagnosed hyperthyroidism lasting under 2 months. Uncontrolled infection, other autoimmune disease, pregnancy or lactation excluded patients. PBMCs were collected from a roughly 10 ml volume of fresh peripheral blood. V lost 0 bases, J lost 8 bases, and 19 bases lay in between. This CDR3 is built from 16 residues. Germline V gene data show CDR1 as DFQATT and CDR2 as SNEGSKA (reference sequence). This clonotype showed up just a few times. The antigen remains unidentified. The investigators amplified TCR beta CDR3 regions from RNA transcripts. The HTBI set primed first-round TCR CDR3 RT-PCR. TCRdb processed the multiplex PCR reads anew with MiXCR; each CDR3 protein has one entry. The sample lists some 600,000 distinct CDR3 sequences, roughly 13% occurring once.

Source material: blood. The TCR originated in a woman aged 30 to 39 with Graves' hyperthyroidism that later progressed to Graves' ophthalmopathy. The rearrangement joins TRBV20-1 to TRBJ1-4; possible D gene TRBD1, 6 bases. The CDR3 DNA reads TGCAGTGCTAGAGACCCGCCCAGGGGCGCGGGGGAAAAACTGTTTTTT. Its translation: CSARDPPRGAGEKLFF.